This T cell receptor beta chain stems from a study of cytomegalovirus exposure and HLA in healthy donors (dated by TCRdb to the late 2010s). Study-level background: An earlier analysis of roughly 500 of the donors reported approximately 300 Gb of sequence data and around 120 million unique TCR beta sequences obtained from 150 million to 200 million T cells. Around 320 gigabases of sequencing data and 70 million to 85 million unique TCR sequences were included in an early release covering roughly 700 HLA-typed donors. Of the approximately 400 genotyped donors, over 70% fell in the genetic ancestry cluster associated with self-reported Caucasian donors. The study was designed to test whether signatures of past pathogen exposure could be identified by cataloging public T cell receptors. The study used immunosequencing to profile the T cell repertoires of some 600 subjects and linked those repertoires to cytomegalovirus serostatus. A separate validation cohort of over 95 different subjects was used in addition to the roughly 640-subject first cohort. The study combined high-throughput TCR immunosequencing, statistical association of individual TCRs with disease status, and machine learning to predict cytomegalovirus infection status. To study patterns of TCR occurrence, a later analysis re-analyzed previously published TCR beta repertoires from more than 550 donors and added high-resolution HLA genotyping. Rather than drawing on any new phenotypic data, the later analysis identified candidate immune exposures from TCR beta sequences and the way those sequences occurred across donors. An earlier analysis of some 500 of the donors used high-throughput TCR beta sequencing to judge whether each TCR beta V gene segment behaved as functional or pseudogenic. Alongside the repertoire data, information on donor age, sex, ethnicity and CMV serostatus was compiled. A later genetic analysis took genome-wide SNP genotypes for about 60% of the roughly 670 donors and used that subset as a discovery cohort. All discovery cohort repertoires had been generated on a single sequencing platform. Class I and class II HLA loci were covered by the typing at four-digit resolution. Typing coverage varied by locus: roughly 629-630 donors for A, B, C, DRB1 and DQB1; roughly 510 for DQA1; more than 600 for DPA1; roughly 450 for DPB1. A handful of DR-DQ haplotypes were handled as single units for association and clustering because linkage in the cohort was strong. Among around 400 genotyped donors of the cohort, an average of around 250,000 unique TCR beta nucleotide sequences was sequenced per donor, of which about 19% were non-productive. What the research found in general, with its limitations: Only TCR beta chains were sequenced in this cohort, and the absence of alpha or paired-chain data limited detectable features. In a later genetic analysis, a missense DCLRE1C variant was associated with V-gene and J-gene trimming of TCR beta chains, and the association was replicated in an independent cohort. A cluster of highly shared sequence variants was judged likely to be a technical artifact of the sequencing pipeline. HLA typing was unavailable for some donors at each locus, so association tests used only the typed subset. Specific HLA alleles were associated with 15,000 to 20,000 TCR beta sequences at a false discovery rate of 0.05 in a later analysis. In a later genetic analysis, fewer N-insertions in productive TCRs were reported among donors in an Asian-associated ancestry cluster than the approximately 670-donor mean. Most CMV-associated TCR beta chains appeared to be HLA-restricted in a later analysis, and the HLA associations seemed to be driven largely by CMV exposure. Because counts were too low, roughly 17 rarely observed V segments, including chromosome 9 orphons, were left out of the earlier analysis of about 620 of the donors. When HLA alleles, especially DR and DQ, strongly co-occurred, attributing TCR associations to individual alleles was difficult. The 87-base-pair reads could not distinguish some IMGT-functional V segments, including TRBV6-2 and TRBV6-3, so those segments were excluded. Cytomegalovirus status was reported to be diagnosed by the classifier with high specificity and sensitivity in both the original and validation cohorts. Across donors, most TCR sequences were observed very rarely, whereas some public TCRs were present in many individuals. Compared with equally common non-associated chains, HLA-associated TCR beta chains in a later analysis were more clonally expanded and had lower generation probabilities. A later analysis reported that several top co-occurrence clusters appeared linked to parvovirus B19, influenza, CMV and Epstein-Barr virus. A later analysis found that TCR association rates varied across HLA loci, with DRB1 alleles showing the most associated TCRs and HLA-C alleles the fewest. A further reported finding was that TCR beta sequences accurately predicted the HLA-A and HLA-B alleles for most subjects in the first cohort. The study listed 150 to 200 TCR beta chains as associated with cytomegalovirus. The presence/absence analyses assumed that sequencing depth was roughly uniform across donors, and that assumption may not be true. CMV serostatus was the only immune exposure information available for the cohort. According to the authors, the approach could potentially be generalized to other disease states and immunological phenotypes. A few of the identified cytomegalovirus-associated TCR beta chains were confirmed in vitro to be specific for cytomegalovirus antigens. Broadly in line with IMGT annotations, most TCR beta V segments showed up in productive rearrangements about 87% or about 30% of the time in an earlier analysis of several hundred of the donors. Correlated functional status among segregating V segments might reflect linkage disequilibrium, but an unknown experimental factor could not be ruled out.

The cohort was made up of 500 to 800 healthy bone marrow donors. At the time of sampling, all cohort members were nominally healthy, though unrecorded immune exposures were likely present. The donor tested CMV seropositive, placing the donor among the 250 to 350 seropositive members of the cohort. Every donor gave a peripheral blood sample, and the peripheral blood mononuclear cells from that sample were used for TCR beta sequencing. The Qiagen DNeasy Blood Extraction Kit was used to extract genomic DNA from the blood cell samples. Details on this clone: Its target antigen remains unknown. Base quality data are lacking; no much larger clone is found one base away.

Ends trimmed: V by 1 base, J by 8 bases; bases unmatched to a gene: 12. The CDR3 spans 16 residues, from the cysteine through the phenylalanine. The sequence is cut down to CDR3 DNA, 48 bases in frame from base 1. Looking up the germline V gene yields CDR1 MNHNS and CDR2 SASEGT. The library was made by the immunoSEQ multiplex PCR assay. The multiplex PCR relied on a mix of 60 forward primers for TCR Vbeta segments and 13 reverse primers for TCR Jbeta segments. A multiplex PCR assay on genomic DNA amplified the CDR3 region of rearranged TCR beta genes. Amplified TCR beta libraries were sequenced as 87-base-pair reads on the Illumina HiSeq System. As for the original processing: Across the 500 to 700 repertoires, a later analysis counted about 81 million unique TCR beta chains, roughly 11 million of which were shared by at least two donors. Raw reads were error-corrected and collapsed into unique sequences by a nearest-neighbor algorithm in which closely related sequences were merged to remove PCR and sequencing errors. V, D and J gene segments were assigned by aligning CDR3 sequences to IMGT reference sequences. Each retained sequence needed at least a six-nucleotide match to both a V gene segment and a J gene segment. A rearrangement counted as productive if the CDR3 had no stop codons and remained in frame with V and J, and every other rearrangement counted as non-productive. CDR3 was defined according to IMGT convention as the region running from the second conserved V-encoded cysteine to the conserved J-encoded phenylalanine. Sequences without an unambiguous match to a single V gene segment were excluded from the earlier analysis of almost 600 of the donors. In an earlier analysis of 450 to 750 of the donors, a V segment was called functional when productive rearrangements were above 56.7%, and segregating when the standard deviation between donors exceeded 5%. A statistical classification framework was developed to diagnose cytomegalovirus status using the catalog of TCR beta chain sequences. In a later analysis, V and J genes were assigned by comparing TCR nucleotide sequences against IMGT/GENE-DB human TR gene sequences. In a later analysis, CDR3 sequences and most-parsimonious VDJ recombination scenarios were assigned using the TCRdist pipeline. In a later analysis, each TCR beta chain was defined by its CDR3 amino acid sequence together with its V-gene family, and reads without a unique V-gene family were excluded. In a later analysis, 500 to 650 highly shared, low-generation-probability nucleotide sequences were removed to address suspected cross-contamination and a sequencing artifact. In a later analysis, a clonal expansion index for each public chain was calculated from normalized within-repertoire ranks of inferred template counts. In a later analysis, generation probabilities were computed with a VDJ recombination model fitted to out-of-frame rearrangements, and the resulting probabilities were checked against IGoR. Hypergeometric tests were used in a later analysis to score TCR-TCR, TCR-HLA and TCR-CMV co-occurrence, with a repertoire-size bias correction applied to the TCR pairs. In a later analysis, false discovery rates were estimated by permuting HLA or CMV assignments 20 times. In a later analysis, co-occurring TCRs were grouped using DBSCAN, and TCRdist sequence similarity was added for clustering within HLA-allele-positive subsets. Co-occurrence clustering excluded repertoires with fewer than 30,000 or more than 120,000 public chains, plus five with anomalous nucleotide sharing. As stored in TCRdb, this immuneACCESS dataset retains in-frame rearrangements with V and J assigned. A fraction of the clones does not appear; measured against another copy, unresolved V genes explain less than half of the discrepancy, and the remainder lacks a known reason. That table supplies the V and J calls and clone size; D and trimming were determined from the DNA. A total of 49,000 or so clones appear in this sample, about four fifths of them only once. Roughly 2.4% of the sample rests with the top ten.

Rearrangement joined TRBV6-1 to TRBJ1-2; 8 bases in between match TRBD1. The sequence derives from a boy aged 10-17 years in good health and CMV-seropositive. The sample was PBMCs. The nucleotide sequence is given as TGTGCCAGCAGTGAAGGGGGGACAGGTTATACCCTGGGCTACACCTTC. Its coded protein is CASSEGGTGYTLGYTF.